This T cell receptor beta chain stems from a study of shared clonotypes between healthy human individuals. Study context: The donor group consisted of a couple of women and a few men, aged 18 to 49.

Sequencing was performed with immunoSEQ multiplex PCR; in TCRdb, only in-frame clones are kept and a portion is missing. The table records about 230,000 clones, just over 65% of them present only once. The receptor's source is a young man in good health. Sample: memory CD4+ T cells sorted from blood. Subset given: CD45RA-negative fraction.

The CDR3 nucleotides are TGTGCCAGCAGCTTCAGACACTCCGGACTAGCGGGAGGGCCGACGTACTTC. This translates into CASSFRHSGLAGGPTYF. The J gene is TRBJ2-7, the V gene TRBV7-8; the match to TRBD2 covers 15 bases. Germline lookup yields CDR1 SGHVS and CDR2 FQNEAQ. The ends lost 3 bases at V and 12 bases at J; junction bases unmatched: 15. The CDR3 is 17 residues long.